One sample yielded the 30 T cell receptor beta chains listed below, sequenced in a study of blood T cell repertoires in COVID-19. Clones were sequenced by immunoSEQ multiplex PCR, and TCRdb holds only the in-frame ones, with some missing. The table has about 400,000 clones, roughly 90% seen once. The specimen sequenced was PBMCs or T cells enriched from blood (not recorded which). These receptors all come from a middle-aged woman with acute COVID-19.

The CDR3 region is CASSPGRGRINEQYF. CDR3 coding DNA: TGTGCCAGCAGCCCTGGGCGGGGCAGAATAAACGAGCAGTACTTC. The chain has TRBV3-1 (or the pseudogene TRBV3-2) and TRBJ2-7; D may be TRBD2 (6 bases). Germline V lookup: CDR1 LGHDT, CDR2 YNNKEL (reference sequence). Trimming took 4 bases from V and 5 from J, leaving 18 bases between them. CDR3 size: 15 residues.

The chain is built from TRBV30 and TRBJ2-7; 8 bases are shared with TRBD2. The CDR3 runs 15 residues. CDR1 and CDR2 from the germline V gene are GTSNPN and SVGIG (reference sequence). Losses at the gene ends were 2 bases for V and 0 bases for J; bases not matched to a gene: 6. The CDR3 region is CAWSKERGTSYEQYF. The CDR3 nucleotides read TGTGCCTGGAGTAAGGAGCGGGGGACCTCCTACGAGCAGTACTTC. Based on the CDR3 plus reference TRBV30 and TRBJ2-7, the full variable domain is SQTIHQWPATLVQPVGSPLSLECTVEGTSNPNLYWYRQAAGRGLQLLFYSVGIGQISSEVPQNLSASRPQDRQFILSSKKLLLSDSGFYLCAWSKERGTSYEQYFGPGTRLTVT.

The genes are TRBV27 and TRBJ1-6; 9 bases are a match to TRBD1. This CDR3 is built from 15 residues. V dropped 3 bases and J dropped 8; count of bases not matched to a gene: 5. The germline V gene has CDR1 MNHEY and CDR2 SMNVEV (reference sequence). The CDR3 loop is CASSLDRGRYSPLHF. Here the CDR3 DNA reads TGTGCCAGCAGTTTGGACAGGGGACGATATTCACCCCTCCACTTT.

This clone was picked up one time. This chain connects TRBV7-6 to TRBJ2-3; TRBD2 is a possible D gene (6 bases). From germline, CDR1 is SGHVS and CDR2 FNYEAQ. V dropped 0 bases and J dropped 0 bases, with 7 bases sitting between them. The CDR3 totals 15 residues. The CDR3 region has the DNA TGTGCCAGCAGCTTAGCGGGGGGTAGCACAGATACGCAGTATTTT. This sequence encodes CASSLAGGSTDTQYF.

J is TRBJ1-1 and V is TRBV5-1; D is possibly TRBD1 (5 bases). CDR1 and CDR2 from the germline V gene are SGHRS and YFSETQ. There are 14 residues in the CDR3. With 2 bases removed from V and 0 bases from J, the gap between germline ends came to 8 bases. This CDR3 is CASSFLTVNTEAFF. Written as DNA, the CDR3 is TGCGCCAGCAGCTTCCTGACAGTGAACACTGAAGCTTTCTTT. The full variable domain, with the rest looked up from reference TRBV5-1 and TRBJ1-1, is KAGVTQTPRYLIKTRGQQVTLSCSPISGHRSVSWYQQTPGQGLQFLFEYFSETQRNKGNFPGRFSGRQFSNSRSEMNVSTLELGDSALYLCASSFLTVNTEAFFGQGTRLTVV.

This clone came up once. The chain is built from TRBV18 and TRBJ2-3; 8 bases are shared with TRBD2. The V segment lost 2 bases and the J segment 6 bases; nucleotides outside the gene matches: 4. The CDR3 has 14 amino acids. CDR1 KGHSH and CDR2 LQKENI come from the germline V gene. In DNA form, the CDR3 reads TGTGCCAGCTCACCATTTGGCGGGGGGGATACGCAGTATTTT. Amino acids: CASSPFGGGDTQYF.

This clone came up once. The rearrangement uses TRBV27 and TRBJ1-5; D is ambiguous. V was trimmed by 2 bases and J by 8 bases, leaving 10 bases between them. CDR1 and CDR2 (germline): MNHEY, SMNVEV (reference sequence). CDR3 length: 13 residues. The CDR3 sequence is CASSLENGEPQHF. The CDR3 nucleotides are TGTGCCAGCAGTTTAGAAAACGGGGAGCCCCAGCATTTT.

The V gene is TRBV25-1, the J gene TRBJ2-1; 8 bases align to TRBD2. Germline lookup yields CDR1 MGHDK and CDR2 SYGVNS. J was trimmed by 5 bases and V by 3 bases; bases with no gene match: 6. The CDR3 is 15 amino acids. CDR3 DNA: TGTGCCAGCAGTGAGGGGGGGACTAGGAACAATGAGCAGTTCTTC. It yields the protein CASSEGGTRNNEQFF.

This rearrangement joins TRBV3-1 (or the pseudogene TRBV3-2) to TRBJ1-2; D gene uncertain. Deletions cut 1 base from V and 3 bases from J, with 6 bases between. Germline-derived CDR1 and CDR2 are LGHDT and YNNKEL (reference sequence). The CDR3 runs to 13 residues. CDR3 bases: TGTGCCAGCAGCCAAGCAACTTACTATGGCTACACCTTC. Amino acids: CASSQATYYGYTF.

In nucleotides, the CDR3 is TGTGCCAGCAGTAACAACAGGGGGAATGGTGAAGGTGGCTACACCTTC. As protein: CASSNNRGNGEGGYTF. The chain combines TRBV2 with TRBJ1-2; 8 nucleotides line up with TRBD1. This CDR3 comprises 16 residues. V trimming: 5 bases; J trimming: 7 bases; junction bases outside the gene matches: 15. CDR1 and CDR2 (germline): SNHLY, FYNNEI.

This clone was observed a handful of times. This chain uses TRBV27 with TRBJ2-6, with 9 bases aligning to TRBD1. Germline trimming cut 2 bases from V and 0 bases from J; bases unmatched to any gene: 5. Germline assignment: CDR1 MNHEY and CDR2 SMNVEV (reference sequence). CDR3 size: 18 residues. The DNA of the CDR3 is TGTGCCAGCAGTTTACTGGGACAGGGACCCTCTGGGGCCAACGTCCTGACTTTC. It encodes CASSLLGQGPSGANVLTF.

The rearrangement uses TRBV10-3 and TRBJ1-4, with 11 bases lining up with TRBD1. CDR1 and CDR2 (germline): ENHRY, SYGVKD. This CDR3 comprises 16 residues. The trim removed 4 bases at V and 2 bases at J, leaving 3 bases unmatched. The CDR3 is CAISGGQGATNEKLFF. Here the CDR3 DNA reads TGTGCCATCAGTGGAGGACAGGGGGCGACTAATGAAAAACTGTTTTTT.

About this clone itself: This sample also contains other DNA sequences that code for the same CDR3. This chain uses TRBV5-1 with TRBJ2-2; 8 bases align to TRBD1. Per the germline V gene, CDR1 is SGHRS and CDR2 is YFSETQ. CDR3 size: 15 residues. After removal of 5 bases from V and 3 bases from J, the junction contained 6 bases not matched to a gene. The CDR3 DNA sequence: TGCGCCAGCAGTTTAGGACAGGGAGACACCGGGGAGCTGTTTTTT. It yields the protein CASSLGQGDTGELFF. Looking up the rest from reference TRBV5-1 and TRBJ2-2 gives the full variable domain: KAGVTQTPRYLIKTRGQQVTLSCSPISGHRSVSWYQQTPGQGLQFLFEYFSETQRNKGNFPGRFSGRQFSNSRSEMNVSTLELGDSALYLCASSLGQGDTGELFFGEGSRLTVL.

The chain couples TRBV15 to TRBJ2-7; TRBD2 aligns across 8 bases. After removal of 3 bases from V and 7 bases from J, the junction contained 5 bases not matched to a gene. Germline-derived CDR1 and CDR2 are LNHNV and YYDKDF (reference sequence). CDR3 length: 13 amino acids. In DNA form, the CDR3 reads TGTGCCACCAGCAGCGGGGGGGCGAGGGAGCAGTACTTC. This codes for CATSSGGAREQYF.

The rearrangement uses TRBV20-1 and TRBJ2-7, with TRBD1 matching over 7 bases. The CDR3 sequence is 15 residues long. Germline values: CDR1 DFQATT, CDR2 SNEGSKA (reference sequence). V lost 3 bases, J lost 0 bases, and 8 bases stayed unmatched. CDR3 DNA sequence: TGCAGTGCTAGTGCCGGACAGGCCTTCTCCTACGAGCAGTACTTC. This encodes CSASAGQAFSYEQYF.

DNA of the CDR3: TGTGCCAGCAAGGCAGGCGTGAACACTGAAGCTTTCTTT. Amino acids: CASKAGVNTEAFF. V is TRBV7-8 and J is TRBJ1-1; no reliable D call. The ends were cut back, 7 bases at V and 0 bases at J, with 9 bases in the middle. CDR1 is SGHVS and CDR2 is FQNEAQ in the germline V gene. The CDR3 runs to 13 residues.

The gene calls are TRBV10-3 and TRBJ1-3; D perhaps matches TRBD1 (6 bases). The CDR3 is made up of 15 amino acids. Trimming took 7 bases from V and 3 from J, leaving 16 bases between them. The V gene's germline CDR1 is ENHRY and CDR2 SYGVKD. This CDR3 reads CAIKSGVDFGNTIYF. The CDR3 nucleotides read TGTGCCATCAAATCAGGGGTGGATTTTGGAAACACCATATATTTT.

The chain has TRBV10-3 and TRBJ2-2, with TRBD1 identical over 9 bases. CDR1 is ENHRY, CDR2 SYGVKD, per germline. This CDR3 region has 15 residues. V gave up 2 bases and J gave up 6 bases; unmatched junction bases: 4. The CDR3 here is CAISEGTGPAGELFF. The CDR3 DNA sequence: TGTGCCATCAGTGAGGGGACAGGGCCTGCCGGGGAGCTGTTTTTT.

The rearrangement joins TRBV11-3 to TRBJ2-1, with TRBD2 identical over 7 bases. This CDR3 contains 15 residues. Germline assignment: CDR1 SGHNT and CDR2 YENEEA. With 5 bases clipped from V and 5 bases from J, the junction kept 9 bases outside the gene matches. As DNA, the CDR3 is TGTGCCAGCAGCCGTCGGCTAGCGGACCACAATGAGCAGTTCTTC. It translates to CASSRRLADHNEQFF.

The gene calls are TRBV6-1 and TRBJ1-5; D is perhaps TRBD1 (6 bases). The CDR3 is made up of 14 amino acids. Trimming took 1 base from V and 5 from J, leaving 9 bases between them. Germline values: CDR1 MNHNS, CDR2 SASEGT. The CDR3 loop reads CASSEGTEDQPQHF. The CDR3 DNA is TGTGCCAGCAGTGAAGGGACAGAGGATCAGCCCCAGCATTTT.

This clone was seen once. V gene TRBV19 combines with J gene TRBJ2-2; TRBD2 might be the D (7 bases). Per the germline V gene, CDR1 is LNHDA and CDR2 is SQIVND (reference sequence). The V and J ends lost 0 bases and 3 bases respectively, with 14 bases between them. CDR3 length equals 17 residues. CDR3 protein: CASSIDGGGAYTGELFF. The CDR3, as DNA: TGTGCCAGTAGTATAGATGGTGGGGGGGCCTACACCGGGGAGCTGTTTTTT.

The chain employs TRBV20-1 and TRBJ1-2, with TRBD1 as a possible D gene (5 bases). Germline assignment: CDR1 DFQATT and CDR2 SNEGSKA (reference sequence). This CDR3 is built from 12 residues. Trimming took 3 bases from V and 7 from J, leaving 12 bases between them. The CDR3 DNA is TGCAGTGCTAGTCAGGGATCAGTTGGCTACACCTTC. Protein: CSASQGSVGYTF.

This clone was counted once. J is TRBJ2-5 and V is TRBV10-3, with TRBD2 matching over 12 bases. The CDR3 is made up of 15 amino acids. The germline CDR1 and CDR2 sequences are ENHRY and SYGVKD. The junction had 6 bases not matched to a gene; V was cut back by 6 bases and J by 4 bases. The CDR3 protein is CAIRTTSGGGETQYF. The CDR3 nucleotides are TGTGCCATCAGAACGACTAGCGGGGGTGGAGAGACCCAGTACTTC.

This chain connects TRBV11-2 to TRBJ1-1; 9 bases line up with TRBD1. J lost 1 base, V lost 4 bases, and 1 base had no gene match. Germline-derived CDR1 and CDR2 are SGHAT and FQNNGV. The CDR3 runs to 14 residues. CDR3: CASSSGQGNTEAFF. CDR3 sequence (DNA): TGTGCCAGCAGCTCGGGACAGGGGAACACTGAAGCTTTCTTT.

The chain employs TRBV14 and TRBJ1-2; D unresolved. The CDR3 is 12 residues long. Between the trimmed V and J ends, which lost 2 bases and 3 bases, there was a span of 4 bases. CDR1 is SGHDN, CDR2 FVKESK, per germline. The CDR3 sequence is CASSQTDYGYTF. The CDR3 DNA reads TGTGCCAGCAGCCAAACAGACTATGGCTACACCTTC.

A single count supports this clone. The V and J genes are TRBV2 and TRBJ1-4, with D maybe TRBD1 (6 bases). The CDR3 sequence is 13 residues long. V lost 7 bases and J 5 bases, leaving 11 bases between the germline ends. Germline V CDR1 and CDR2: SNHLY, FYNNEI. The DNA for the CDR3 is TGTGCCAGCATCTTCCAGGGGAATGAAAAACTGTTTTTT. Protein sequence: CASIFQGNEKLFF. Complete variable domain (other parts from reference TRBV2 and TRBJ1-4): EPEVTQTPSHQVTQMGQEVILRCVPISNHLYFYWYRQILGQKVEFLVSFYNNEISEKSEIFDDQFSVERPDGSNFTLKIRSTKLEDSAMYFCASIFQGNEKLFFGSGTQLSVL.

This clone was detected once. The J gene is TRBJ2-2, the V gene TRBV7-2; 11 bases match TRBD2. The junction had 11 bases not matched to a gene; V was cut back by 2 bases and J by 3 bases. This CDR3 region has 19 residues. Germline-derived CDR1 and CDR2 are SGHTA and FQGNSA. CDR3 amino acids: CASSLSYSGGAGYTGELFF. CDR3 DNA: TGTGCCAGCAGCTTAAGTTATAGCGGGGGGGCCGGGTACACCGGGGAGCTGTTTTTT.

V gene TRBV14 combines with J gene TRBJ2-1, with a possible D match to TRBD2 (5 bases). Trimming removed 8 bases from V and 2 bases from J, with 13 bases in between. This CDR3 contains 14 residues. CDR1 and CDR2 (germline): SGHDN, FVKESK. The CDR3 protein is CASAGWGAYNEQFF. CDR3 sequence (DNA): TGTGCCAGCGCCGGCTGGGGAGCCTACAATGAGCAGTTCTTC. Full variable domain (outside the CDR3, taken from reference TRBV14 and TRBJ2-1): EAGVTQFPSHSVIEKGQTVTLRCDPISGHDNLYWYRRVMGKEIKFLLHFVKESKQDESGMPNNRFLAERTGGTYSTLKVQPAELEDSGVYFCASAGWGAYNEQFFGPGTRLTVL.

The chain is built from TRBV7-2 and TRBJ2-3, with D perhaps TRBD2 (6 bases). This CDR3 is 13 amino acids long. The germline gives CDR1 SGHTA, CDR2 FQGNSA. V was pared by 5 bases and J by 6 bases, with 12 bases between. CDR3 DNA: TGTGCCAGCAGCGCTGGGACTGCCGATACGCAGTATTTT. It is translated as CASSAGTADTQYF. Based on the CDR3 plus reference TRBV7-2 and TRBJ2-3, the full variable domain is GAGVSQSPSNKVTEKGKDVELRCDPISGHTALYWYRQSLGQGLEFLIYFQGNSAPDKSGLPSDRFSAERTGGSVSTLTIQRTQQEDSAVYLCASSAGTADTQYFGPGTRLTVL.

CDR3 sequence (DNA): TGTGCCAGCTCATTACAAGCAGGGCTGAACACTGAAGCTTTCTTT. This encodes CASSLQAGLNTEAFF. The chain couples TRBV2 to TRBJ1-1; perhaps TRBD1 as D (5 bases). The V and J ends lost 8 bases and 0 bases respectively, with 16 bases between them. The CDR3 length is 15 residues. The germline CDR1 and CDR2 sequences are SNHLY and FYNNEI.